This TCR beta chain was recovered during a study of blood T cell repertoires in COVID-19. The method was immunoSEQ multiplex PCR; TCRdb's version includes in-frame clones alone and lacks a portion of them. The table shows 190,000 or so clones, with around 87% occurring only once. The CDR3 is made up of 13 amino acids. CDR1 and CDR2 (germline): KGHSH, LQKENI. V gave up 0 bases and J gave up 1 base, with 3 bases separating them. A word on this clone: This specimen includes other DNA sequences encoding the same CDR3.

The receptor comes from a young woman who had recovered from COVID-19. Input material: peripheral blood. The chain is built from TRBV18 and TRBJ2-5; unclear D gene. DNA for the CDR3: TGTGCCAGCTCACCACCCTCCCAAGAGACCCAGTACTTC. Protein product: CASSPPSQETQYF.